The 28 T cell receptor beta chains given below trace back to one sample, sequenced in a study of blood T cells in healthy people across ages. A second about 6 to 12 cycle PCR used barcoded and J-beta primers. In TCRdb, the 5' RACE reads were re-called with MiXCR into one record per CDR3 protein. The data contain 1.8 million or so distinct CDR3 sequences, about 39% of them seen just once; the ten biggest clones take up 23%. The sequenced sample was blood. The source of these receptors is a human donor in good health.

This chain links TRBV10-3 with TRBJ1-2; D gene uncertain. V dropped 2 bases and J dropped 9 bases, with 10 bases sitting between them. The CDR3 sequence is 12 residues long. Germline assignment: CDR1 ENHRY and CDR2 SYGVKD. The CDR3 protein is CAISEVDSSYTF. The CDR3 region has the DNA TGTGCCATCAGTGAGGTAGACTCCAGCTACACCTTC.

This clonotype has just a few counts. The chain has TRBV9 and TRBJ2-1; 7 nucleotides match TRBD1. Germline CDR1 SGDLS, CDR2 YYNGEE. V lost 0 bases to trimming and J lost 6 bases; unmatched junction nucleotides: 6. The CDR3 extends over 15 amino acids. The CDR3 region is CASSVGGTETNEQFF. CDR3 in DNA: TGTGCCAGCAGCGTAGGGGGGACAGAGACCAATGAGCAGTTCTTC.

The genes are TRBV6-2 or TRBV6-3 and TRBJ1-2, with D maybe TRBD1 (5 bases). Deletions cut 6 bases from V and 5 bases from J, with 25 bases between. Germline loops: CDR1 MNHEY, CDR2 SVGEGT. This CDR3 comprises 17 residues. The CDR3 nucleotides read TGTGCCAGCAGCCTAACCGATTTGGGACGCAGACCGTATGGCTACACCTTC. As protein: CASSLTDLGRRPYGYTF.

This rearrangement joins TRBV20-1 to TRBJ2-6; no clear D. V lost 6 bases to trimming and J lost 0 bases, with 6 bases between them. Germline V gives CDR1 DFQATT, CDR2 SNEGSKA (reference sequence). The CDR3 spans 13 residues. As DNA, the CDR3 is TGCAGTGCCCAGAACTCTGGGGCCAACGTCCTGACTTTC. Its protein is CSAQNSGANVLTF.

This clonotype turned up a few times. This chain joins TRBV12-3 or TRBV12-4 and TRBJ1-3; D is undetermined. The V end was cut by 1 base, the J end by 3 bases, with 10 bases between. CDR3 length: 15 amino acids. The CDR3 spells CASSLGGWVGNTIYF. CDR3 coding DNA: TGTGCCAGCAGTTTAGGCGGATGGGTTGGAAACACCATATATTTT.

Concerning this clonotype: The junction does not match germline at one end; this may be a read error. V gene TRBV12-3 or TRBV12-4 combines with J gene TRBJ1-2; D remains ambiguous. CDR3 length: 13 amino acids. The CDR3 DNA reads TGTGCCAGCAGGTTAGACACAAACTATGGCTACACCTTC. Protein product: CASRLDTNYGYTF.

This chain links TRBV24-1 with TRBJ2-1, with 7 bases matching TRBD2. The CDR3 runs to 13 residues. CDR1 and CDR2 from the germline V gene are KGHDR and SFDVKD. The V gene end was trimmed by 7 bases and the J gene end by 5 bases; junction bases not matched to a gene: 4. The CDR3 DNA reads TGTGCCACCAGGGGGGGGTTAAACAATGAGCAGTTCTTC. Its protein product is CATRGGLNNEQFF.

The V call is TRBV2, the J call TRBJ2-3; perhaps D is TRBD1 or TRBD2 (5 bases each). Trimming pared 8 bases from V and 0 bases from J, leaving 12 bases between. Germline-derived CDR1 and CDR2 are SNHLY and FYNNEI. The CDR3 is 14 amino acids. DNA for the CDR3: TGTGCCAGCCGCAGGGAGTCTAGCACAGATACGCAGTATTTT. It encodes CASRRESSTDTQYF.

V is TRBV28 and J is TRBJ1-4; D call uncertain. The CDR3 consists of 14 residues. Germline CDR1 and CDR2: MDHEN and SYDVKM. The V and J ends lost 6 bases and 5 bases respectively, with 13 bases between them. CDR3 coding DNA: TGTGCCAGCAGGAGACGACGGCCGAATGAAAAACTGTTTTTT. Its translation is CASRRRRPNEKLFF.

The chain combines TRBV7-2 with TRBJ2-1; unclear D gene. The germline V gene encodes CDR1 SGHTA and CDR2 FQGNSA. V was pared by 1 base and J by 0 bases, with 10 bases between. The CDR3 is made up of 16 amino acids. The CDR3 protein is CASSLGPVISYNEQFF. The CDR3, as DNA: TGTGCCAGCAGCTTAGGTCCGGTCATCTCCTACAATGAGCAGTTCTTC.

The rearrangement uses TRBV7-3 and TRBJ1-4, with 8 bases aligning to TRBD1. With V trimmed by 5 bases and J by 8 bases, 7 bases remained unmatched. Germline values: CDR1 SGHTA, CDR2 FQGTGA. This CDR3 is 14 amino acids long. For the CDR3, the DNA is TGTGCCAGCAGCCGGACAGGGCAAGGGGAAAAACTGTTTTTT. Translating it yields CASSRTGQGEKLFF.

This clonotype was detected only a few times. The rearrangement links TRBV29-1 to TRBJ2-1; maybe TRBD1 (6 bases). The CDR3 is made up of 13 amino acids. V was cut by 5 bases and J by 9 bases, with 17 bases left in between. Germline V gene lookup returns CDR1 SQVTM and CDR2 ANQGSEA. Written as DNA, the CDR3 is TGCAGCGTTCCCGGGACATTGCTGGGTGAGCAGTTCTTC. Amino acid sequence: CSVPGTLLGEQFF.

The rearrangement uses TRBV12-3 or TRBV12-4 and TRBJ1-2; 7 bases align to TRBD1. There are 13 residues in the CDR3. With 6 bases clipped from V and 6 bases from J, the junction kept 7 bases outside the gene matches. DNA of the CDR3: TGTGCCAGCAGCTTTAGGGGGCTACATGGCTACACCTTC. Encoded protein: CASSFRGLHGYTF.

The chain employs TRBV2 and TRBJ1-1; D may be TRBD1 (6 bases). This CDR3 contains 15 residues. Germline CDR1 is SNHLY and CDR2 is FYNNEI. Trimming shortened V by 6 bases and J by 1 base, and 15 bases separated the two germline ends. CDR3 sequence (DNA): TGTGCCAGCAGCAACCCCCGGACAGAGAACACTGAAGCTTTCTTT. It specifies CASSNPRTENTEAFF.

The V gene is TRBV3-1, the J gene TRBJ1-2; D is perhaps TRBD1 (6 bases). The length of the CDR3 is 18 residues. Germline V gives CDR1 LGHDT, CDR2 YNNKEL (reference sequence). The V gene lost 3 bases and the J gene lost 0 bases, with 20 bases spanning the gap. CDR3 in amino acids: CASSQAGAGFVSNYGYTF. The CDR3 DNA reads as TGTGCCAGCAGCCAGGCAGGGGCCGGTTTCGTATCTAACTATGGCTACACCTTC.

The rearrangement links TRBV24-1 to TRBJ2-3; 7 nucleotides line up with TRBD2. In germline, CDR1 is KGHDR, CDR2 SFDVKD. The V and J ends lost 2 bases and 9 bases, in that order; junction bases with no gene match: 10. This CDR3 region has 15 residues. CDR3 in amino acids: CATSDSAGLGRTQYF. The CDR3 DNA is TGTGCCACCAGTGATTCGGCCGGACTAGGGAGGACGCAGTATTTT.

This clonotype was seen only a few times. This chain joins TRBV7-3 and TRBJ2-1, with 8 bases fitting TRBD1. Germline loops: CDR1 SGHTA, CDR2 FQGTGA. The V gene end was trimmed by 5 bases and the J gene end by 8 bases; junction bases not matched to a gene: 8. This CDR3 has 14 residues. DNA for the CDR3: TGTGCCAGCAGCAGAAACAGGGGGTTGGATGAGCAGTTCTTC. This sequence encodes CASSRNRGLDEQFF.

The chain links TRBV20-1 to TRBJ2-1, with 10 positions matching TRBD1. Trimming cost V 5 bases and J 4 bases; bases outside gene matches: 2. In germline, CDR1 is DFQATT, CDR2 SNEGSKA (reference sequence). The CDR3 loop spans 13 amino acids. The CDR3 region has the DNA TGCAGTGCTGAGGGACAGGGGTACAATGAGCAGTTCTTC. Residues: CSAEGQGYNEQFF.

This rearrangement joins TRBV20-1 to TRBJ1-2, with 12 positions matching TRBD1. Per the germline V gene, CDR1 is DFQATT and CDR2 is SNEGSKA (reference sequence). This CDR3 comprises 14 residues. V lost 4 bases and J lost 7; bases outside the gene matches: 7. CDR3 DNA: TGCAGTGCTATACCGGGACAGGGGGCATTTGGCTACACCTTC. This sequence encodes CSAIPGQGAFGYTF.

V is TRBV3-1 and J is TRBJ1-2; 8 nucleotides match TRBD1. This CDR3 spans 14 amino acids. Germline V gives CDR1 LGHDT, CDR2 YNNKEL (reference sequence). With 3 bases clipped from V and 6 bases from J, the junction kept 6 bases outside the gene matches. This CDR3 reads CASSQGQGAHGYTF. CDR3 DNA sequence: TGTGCCAGCAGCCAGGGGCAGGGGGCGCATGGCTACACCTTC.

In this sample, this clonotype turned up once. At one end, the junction sequence differs from germline, possibly due to a read error. The chain carries TRBV20-1 and TRBJ2-1; the D gene could be TRBD1 or TRBD2 (5 bases each). Germline values: CDR1 DFQATT, CDR2 SNEGSKA (reference sequence). This CDR3 has 14 residues. The chain's CDR3 is CGARGPLGVNEQFF. CDR3 coding DNA: TGCGGTGCTAGAGGGCCCCTGGGGGTCAATGAGCAGTTCTTC.

The rearrangement uses TRBV18 and TRBJ2-4, with unresolved D. The CDR3 loop spans 18 amino acids. CDR1 and CDR2 from the germline V gene are KGHSH and LQKENI. Trimming removed 4 bases at V and 0 bases at J, with 19 bases between. The CDR3 nucleotides are TGTGCCAGCTCACAACCCTTACAGCTCCCCATAGCCAAAAACATTCAGTACTTC. Translated: CASSQPLQLPIAKNIQYF.

V gene TRBV13 combines with J gene TRBJ2-5; the match to TRBD2 covers 10 bases. The V segment lost 5 bases and the J segment 0 bases; nucleotides outside the gene matches: 6. Per the germline V gene, CDR1 is PRHDT and CDR2 is FYEKMQ (reference sequence). There are 16 residues in the CDR3. CDR3 nucleotides: TGTGCCAGCAGCGCCAGACTAGCGGGCCACCAAGAGACCCAGTACTTC. Protein: CASSARLAGHQETQYF.

The chain employs TRBV6-1 and TRBJ2-7; 8 nucleotides agree with TRBD2. J was trimmed by 3 bases and V by 4 bases; bases with no gene match: 5. The CDR3 length is 14 residues. The germline V gene encodes CDR1 MNHNS and CDR2 SASEGT. The CDR3 loop reads CASSVRGADYEQYF. For the CDR3, the DNA is TGTGCCAGCAGTGTGCGGGGGGCCGACTACGAGCAGTACTTC.

The V call is TRBV19, the J call TRBJ1-5; no clear D gene. Germline assignment: CDR1 LNHDA and CDR2 SQIVND (reference sequence). Trimming removed 3 bases at V and 7 bases at J, with 10 bases between. The CDR3 loop spans 13 amino acids. Here the CDR3 DNA reads TGTGCCAGTAGTATGGGCCATAGGCAGCCCCAGCATTTT. It encodes CASSMGHRQPQHF.

This clonotype was detected many times. The chain links TRBV29-1 to TRBJ2-7, with 9 bases aligning to TRBD1. The V gene's germline CDR1 is SQVTM and CDR2 ANQGSEA. Trimming cost V 7 bases and J 5 bases; bases outside gene matches: 12. The CDR3 covers 14 residues. For the CDR3, the DNA is TGCAGCGCTAACCGGGGACAGGGAGCAAACGAGCAGTACTTC. It specifies CSANRGQGANEQYF.

The chain couples TRBV5-1 to TRBJ1-1; no clear D gene. V was trimmed by 6 bases and J by 2 bases, leaving 17 bases between them. Per germline, CDR1 SGHRS and CDR2 YFSETQ. This CDR3 spans 15 amino acids. CDR3 amino acids: CASTPFSAANTEAFF. CDR3 nucleotide sequence: TGCGCCAGCACCCCGTTTTCGGCAGCTAACACTGAAGCTTTCTTT. The full variable domain, completed using reference TRBV5-1 and TRBJ1-1, is KAGVTQTPRYLIKTRGQQVTLSCSPISGHRSVSWYQQTPGQGLQFLFEYFSETQRNKGNFPGRFSGRQFSNSRSEMNVSTLELGDSALYLCASTPFSAANTEAFFGQGTRLTVV.

The sample holds a few counts of this clonotype. This chain joins TRBV15 and TRBJ2-3; 8 bases fit TRBD2. Germline CDR1 reads LNHNV; CDR2 reads YYDKDF (reference sequence). This CDR3 contains 16 residues. V was pared by 5 bases and J by 5 bases, with 12 bases of the junction left unmatched. CDR3 sequence reads: CATSQGGRGVKDTQYF. DNA for the CDR3: TGTGCCACCAGCCAGGGCGGGCGGGGGGTAAAAGATACGCAGTATTTT.